One and the same sample provided the 26 T cell receptor beta chains below, sequenced in a study of blood T cell repertoires in COVID-19 (dated by TCRdb to about 2020). The protocol used for the library was the immunoSEQ multiplex PCR assay. The immuneACCESS repertoire file appears here via TCRdb, limited to in-frame rearrangements. These files lack a portion of the clones; in checked studies, under half of the deficit traces to unresolved V genes, and the cause of the others is not known. Across this sample there are 250,000 to 300,000 clones, with 85% seen only once. The top ten clonotypes cover less than 6.5% of the sample. The specimen was peripheral blood. These receptors were taken from a man aged 50 to 59 with active or convalescent COVID-19.

J is TRBJ1-3 and V is TRBV2; no clear D gene. Germline assignment: CDR1 SNHLY and CDR2 FYNNEI. The V and J ends lost 6 bases and 0 bases respectively, with 12 bases between them. The CDR3 is 15 residues long. CDR3 region: CASRETESSGNTIYF. CDR3 nucleotide sequence: TGTGCCAGCAGGGAGACCGAGAGCTCTGGAAACACCATATATTTT.

This chain joins TRBV7-9 and TRBJ2-4; TRBD2 matches 9 bases. Germline assignment: CDR1 SEHNR and CDR2 FQNEAQ (reference sequence). This CDR3 is built from 14 residues. V was clipped by 2 bases and J by 7 bases; unmatched bases: 3. The CDR3 nucleotides are TGTGCCAGCAGCTTAACGCGGGAGGGGAACATTCAGTACTTC. Translation: CASSLTREGNIQYF.

This chain uses TRBV21-1 with TRBJ1-1. TRBV21-1 is shown as a pseudogene. There are 15 residues in the CDR3. The CDR3 reads CATILTPILNTEAFF. In nucleotides, the CDR3 is TGTGCCACGATACTTACCCCCATTTTGAACACTGAAGCTTTCTTT.

The V gene is TRBV11-2, the J gene TRBJ2-7; a possible D gene is TRBD1 (5 bases). The CDR3 is made up of 14 amino acids. Germline CDR1 SGHAT, CDR2 FQNNGV. V gave up 4 bases and J gave up 5 bases, with 15 bases separating them. The CDR3 DNA reads TGTGCCAGCAGCTCCTCTTGGGGCAAGAACGAGCAGTACTTC. Translating gives CASSSSWGKNEQYF.

The chain has TRBV21-1 and TRBJ2-3; the table calls TRBD2, which could not be checked here. TRBV21-1 is designated a pseudogene. The CDR3 sequence is 17 residues long. The CDR3 protein is CASRSPPRVANTDTQYF. The CDR3 DNA follows: TGTGCCAGCAGATCACCCCCCCGGGTAGCGAACACAGATACGCAGTATTTT.

The J gene is TRBJ1-3, the V gene TRBV6-5; D gene unclear. The CDR3 extends over 15 amino acids. Germline CDR1 is MNHEY and CDR2 is SVGAGI. V lost 2 bases and J lost 8, with 16 bases in between. CDR3 in DNA: TGTGCCAGCAGTTACCGGTTGGAGGGCTCAGACACCATATATTTT. It is translated as CASSYRLEGSDTIYF.

This clone appeared a few times. The chain carries TRBV11-3 and TRBJ1-1; D unclear. This CDR3 is built from 13 residues. V lost 3 bases, J lost 2 bases, and 7 bases lay in between. CDR1 SGHNT and CDR2 YENEEA come from the germline V gene. The CDR3 region is CASSFSTNTEAFF. DNA for the CDR3: TGTGCCAGCAGCTTCAGTACAAACACTGAAGCTTTCTTT.

This chain links TRBV6-5 with TRBJ1-4; TRBD1 matches 7 bases. Trimming removed 6 bases from V and 7 bases from J; junction bases left unmatched: 11. Looked up from germline, CDR1 is MNHEY and CDR2 is SVGAGI. The CDR3 runs to 15 residues. Written as DNA, the CDR3 is TGTGCCAGCAGCTCACCGACAGGGAGTGGTGAAAAACTGTTTTTT. It specifies CASSSPTGSGEKLFF.

In DNA form, the CDR3 reads TGTGCCATCAGTGATCGCGGTCTAGCGGGACCCGAGCAGTACTTC. Translation: CAISDRGLAGPEQYF. The rearrangement links TRBV10-3 to TRBJ2-7; 9 positions match TRBD2. The CDR3 runs to 15 residues. Trimming at V came to 3 bases and at J to 6 bases, leaving 9 bases not matched to a gene. CDR1 is ENHRY and CDR2 is SYGVKD in the germline V gene.

The J gene is TRBJ1-2, the V gene TRBV27; maybe TRBD1 (6 bases). The germline V and J ends were trimmed by 5 bases and 6 bases, with 13 bases remaining between them. CDR1 and CDR2 (germline): MNHEY, SMNVEV (reference sequence). The length of the CDR3 is 13 residues. The CDR3 DNA reads as TGTGCCAGCAGTACAAACAGGGTCGATGGCTACACCTTC. Its protein product is CASSTNRVDGYTF.

The J gene is TRBJ2-7, the V gene TRBV19, with D uncertain. The CDR3 has 12 residues. Germline V lookup: CDR1 LNHDA, CDR2 SQIVND (reference sequence). Trimming took 3 bases from V and 7 from J, leaving 10 bases between them. CDR3 DNA: TGTGCCAGTAGTATGGGCCTCTCGGAGCAGTACTTC. Its translation is CASSMGLSEQYF.

The V and J genes are TRBV5-4 and TRBJ1-2; TRBD1 matches at 9 bases. CDR3 size: 17 residues. Trimming cost V 4 bases and J 7 bases; bases outside gene matches: 17. CDR1 and CDR2 (germline): SGHNT, YYREEE (reference sequence). In DNA form, the CDR3 reads TGTGCCAGCAGCAGAAAGACGGGACAGGGTGGTCGGTTTGGCTACACCTTC. This sequence encodes CASSRKTGQGGRFGYTF.

This CDR3 reads CASSLENRAGEADTQYF. CDR3 nucleotide sequence: TGTGCCAGCAGCTTAGAAAACCGAGCTGGAGAGGCAGATACGCAGTATTTT. The V call is TRBV13, the J call TRBJ2-3, with no clear D. CDR1 is PRHDT and CDR2 is FYEKMQ in the germline V gene (reference sequence). This CDR3 spans 17 amino acids. V was shortened by 1 base and J by 4 bases, with 18 bases between the two germline ends.

The sample holds a few counts of this clone. The rearrangement uses TRBV6-5 and TRBJ1-2; TRBD1 might be the D (6 bases). This CDR3 region has 14 residues. The V gene lost 6 bases and the J gene lost 2 bases, with 13 bases spanning the gap. The germline gives CDR1 MNHEY, CDR2 SVGAGI. The CDR3: CASRETGLNYGYTF. Here the CDR3 DNA reads TGTGCCAGCAGGGAGACAGGACTGAACTATGGCTACACCTTC.

V usage is TRBV6-5 and J usage is TRBJ1-6; D might be TRBD1 (6 bases). Germline CDR1 reads MNHEY; CDR2 reads SVGAGI. Trimming cost V 4 bases and J 7 bases, with 14 bases left between them. This CDR3 contains 15 residues. CDR3 bases: TGTGCCAGCAGTTTGCCAGGGGCGAAAAATTCACCCCTCCACTTT. This gives the protein CASSLPGAKNSPLHF.

The chain combines TRBV2 with TRBJ1-4; TRBD1 might be the D (6 bases). V lost 6 bases and J lost 1, with 9 bases in between. Germline CDR1 SNHLY, CDR2 FYNNEI. The CDR3 spans 14 residues. The CDR3 loop reads CASSPDRTNEKLFF. The CDR3 region has the DNA TGTGCCAGCAGCCCGGACAGAACTAATGAAAAACTGTTTTTT. Supplemented by reference TRBV2 and TRBJ1-4, the full variable domain reads EPEVTQTPSHQVTQMGQEVILRCVPISNHLYFYWYRQILGQKVEFLVSFYNNEISEKSEIFDDQFSVERPDGSNFTLKIRSTKLEDSAMYFCASSPDRTNEKLFFGSGTQLSVL.

The chain employs TRBV4-2 and TRBJ1-1, with a weak D call TRBD1 (6 bases). The CDR3 consists of 15 residues. Germline loops: CDR1 LGHNA, CDR2 YNFKEQ. Deletions cut 0 bases from V and 1 base from J, with 9 bases between. CDR3 protein: CASSQDDRKNTEAFF. CDR3 DNA sequence: TGTGCCAGCAGCCAAGATGACAGGAAGAACACTGAAGCTTTCTTT.

This clone turned up a few times. This chain connects TRBV15 to TRBJ2-4; 10 positions agree with TRBD2. The CDR3 spans 15 residues. J was trimmed by 6 bases and V by 3 bases; bases with no gene match: 5. CDR1 is LNHNV, CDR2 YYDKDF, per germline (reference sequence). The CDR3 reads CATSRGAGGGNIQYF. In DNA, the CDR3 is TGTGCCACCAGCAGGGGAGCGGGAGGGGGAAACATTCAGTACTTC.

The chain has TRBV9 and TRBJ2-7; perhaps TRBD2 as D (5 bases). V gave up 0 bases and J gave up 3 bases, with 13 bases separating them. Germline V gives CDR1 SGDLS, CDR2 YYNGEE. CDR3 size: 15 residues. CDR3 loop: CASSVEAGSHYEQYF. CDR3 nucleotides: TGTGCCAGCAGCGTAGAGGCGGGTTCGCACTACGAGCAGTACTTC.

This sequence joins TRBV9 and TRBJ1-3; TRBD1 is a possible D gene (6 bases). Germline CDR1 SGDLS, CDR2 YYNGEE. Trimming removed 0 bases at V and 0 bases at J, with 13 bases between. This CDR3 spans 17 amino acids. CDR3 DNA sequence: TGTGCCAGCAGCGTAGGGGACATCCCTTTCTCTGGAAACACCATATATTTT. Residues: CASSVGDIPFSGNTIYF.

Here the CDR3 DNA reads TGCGCCAGCCAACCCCCGGGACACCACAATCAGCCCCAGCATTTT. Its protein is CASQPPGHHNQPQHF. V gene TRBV10-1 combines with J gene TRBJ1-5; tentative D call: TRBD1 (6 bases). The CDR3 loop spans 15 amino acids. V was clipped by 8 bases and J by 3 bases, with 17 bases between them. In germline, CDR1 is WNHNN, CDR2 SYGVQD (reference sequence).

This rearrangement joins TRBV25-1 to TRBJ1-4; D not certain. Germline V gene data show CDR1 as MGHDK and CDR2 as SYGVNS. The CDR3 sequence is 13 residues long. Trimming left V 1 base short and J 3 bases short, with 3 bases between. CDR3 amino acids: CASSESPNEKLFF. The CDR3 coding sequence is TGTGCCAGCAGTGAATCTCCTAATGAAAAACTGTTTTTT.

The chain combines TRBV30 with TRBJ1-6; TRBD1 might be the D (5 bases). This CDR3 spans 15 amino acids. The ends were cut back, 4 bases at V and 7 bases at J, with 17 bases in the middle. Looked up from germline, CDR1 is GTSNPN and CDR2 is SVGIG (reference sequence). The CDR3 is CAWTRPGGYNSPLHF. CDR3 coding DNA: TGTGCCTGGACCCGACCGGGGGGTTACAATTCACCCCTCCACTTT.

The chain's CDR3 is CASSLGRTGTGTQYF. CDR3 nucleotides: TGTGCCAGCTCCTTGGGGAGGACGGGGACTGGTACGCAGTATTTT. The V gene is TRBV18, the J gene TRBJ2-3, with D maybe TRBD2 (6 bases). CDR1 is KGHSH, CDR2 LQKENI, per germline. Trimming took 6 bases from V and 8 from J, leaving 21 bases between them. The CDR3 extends over 15 amino acids.

The CDR3 nucleotides are TGTGCCAGCAGCCAAGCCCTCGGACGGGGTGTAGAGACCCAGTACTTC. Translation gives CASSQALGRGVETQYF. V is TRBV14 and J is TRBJ2-5; weak D call: TRBD2 (5 bases). V gave up 1 base and J gave up 4 bases, with 16 bases separating them. This CDR3 contains 16 residues. Germline assignment: CDR1 SGHDN and CDR2 FVKESK. Full variable domain (outside the CDR3, taken from reference TRBV14 and TRBJ2-5): EAGVTQFPSHSVIEKGQTVTLRCDPISGHDNLYWYRRVMGKEIKFLLHFVKESKQDESGMPNNRFLAERTGGTYSTLKVQPAELEDSGVYFCASSQALGRGVETQYFGPGTRLLVL.

J is TRBJ2-7 and V is TRBV7-2; tentatively, D is TRBD1 (6 bases). Looked up from germline, CDR1 is SGHTA and CDR2 is FQGNSA. The V and J ends lost 1 base and 4 bases respectively, with 11 bases between them. The CDR3 is 14 amino acids. The CDR3 spells CASSLGRGRYEQYF. The CDR3, as DNA: TGTGCCAGCAGCTTAGGCAGGGGACGATACGAGCAGTACTTC.